This paragraph reports one T cell receptor (beta chain). The data were produced by immunoSEQ multiplex PCR, yet TCRdb's version contains in-frame clones alone and is incomplete. The repertoire holds approximately 100,000 clones, 96% seen once, with around 0.2% in the top ten. The data stem from a study of technical replicates of blood from several donors. The germline V gene encodes CDR1 MGHRA and CDR2 YSYEKL. The CDR3 runs 17 residues. Trimming cost V 0 bases and J 1 base; bases outside gene matches: 7. The sequence derives from a human donor in good health. The V call is TRBV4-1, the J call TRBJ2-5; 8 bases map to TRBD1. What was sequenced was T cells isolated from PBMCs. CDR3 loop: CASSQDLAGQVQETQYF. DNA for the CDR3: TGCGCCAGCAGCCAAGACTTGGCGGGACAGGTCCAAGAGACCCAGTACTTC.